The 4 T cell receptor beta chains in this list originate from one sample, sequenced in a study of blood T cell repertoires in COVID-19. Clones were read by immunoSEQ multiplex PCR, and TCRdb kept only the in-frame ones, dropping some. The sample has 200,000 to 250,000 clones, approximately 90% seen once; the top ten hold 10% to 12%. The sequenced material came from PBMCs or T cells enriched from blood (not recorded which). The receptor set was obtained from a man aged 25-40 years who had recovered from COVID-19.

The rearrangement joins TRBV28 to TRBJ2-7; a possible D gene is TRBD1 (5 bases). The germline CDR1 and CDR2 sequences are MDHEN and SYDVKM. This CDR3 is built from 11 residues. This chain's CDR3 is CLTGDSYEQYF. The DNA for the CDR3 is TGTTTAACAGGCGACTCCTACGAGCAGTACTTC. The whole variable domain, filled in from reference TRBV28 and TRBJ2-7, reads DVKVTQSSRYLVKRTGEKVFLECVQDMDHENMFWYRQDPGLGLRLIYFSYDVKMKEKGDIPEGYSVSREKKERFSLILESASTNQTSMYLCLTGDSYEQYFGPGTRLTVT.

The chain has TRBV5-5 and TRBJ1-2; TRBD1 is a possible D gene (5 bases). The CDR3 has 15 residues. Per the germline V gene, CDR1 is SGHKS and CDR2 is YYEKEE (reference sequence). The germline V and J ends were trimmed by 0 bases and 6 bases, with 15 bases remaining between them. DNA for the CDR3: TGTGCCAGCAGCTTGGTAGCGGGGGATGAGGATGGCTACACCTTC. This gives the protein CASSLVAGDEDGYTF.

This chain uses TRBV11-2 with TRBJ1-6; D possibly corresponds to TRBD1 (6 bases). Trimming took 5 bases from V and 11 from J, leaving 16 bases between them. Germline lookup yields CDR1 SGHAT and CDR2 FQNNGV. The CDR3 contains 14 residues. The DNA of the CDR3 is TGTGCCAGCAGCCCGTCACAAGACAGGCCACCCCTCCACTTT. Its translation is CASSPSQDRPPLHF.

J is TRBJ1-5 and V is TRBV2; no clear D. Germline CDR1 reads SNHLY; CDR2 reads FYNNEI. The CDR3 has 14 amino acids. V shed 4 bases and J shed 0 bases, with 7 bases lying between them. The CDR3 region has the DNA TGTGCCAGCAGTGTTGACAATAGCAATCAGCCCCAGCATTTT. Protein sequence: CASSVDNSNQPQHF.